Listed below are T cell receptor beta chains from one sample, sequenced in a study of T cell responses to AZD1222 COVID-19 vaccine. Libraries were prepared by immunoSEQ multiplex PCR; TCRdb keeps only in-frame clonotypes and omits some of them. The table has over 130,000 clones, roughly 91% seen once. Sequenced here: peripheral blood, sampled on day 0 of AZD1222 vaccination. The source of these receptors is an adult in good health. Both conserved end residues are part of each CDR3. A D gene is named only where the DNA matches it firmly. A row's size may be missing; if present it is once, few, many or a size class.

-	TRBV12-5	TRBJ1-2	TRBD1	CASGLETGTGPAIYGYTF	TGTGCTAGTGGTTTGGAAACCGGGACAGGTCCTGCTATTTATGGCTACACCTTC
-	TRBV6-5	TRBJ2-1	TRBD2	CASSPGTSPPREQFF	TGTGCCAGCAGTCCCGGGACTAGCCCACCACGAGAGCAGTTCTTC
-	TRBV19	TRBJ1-3	-	CASSVDGRGNTIYF	TGTGCCAGTAGTGTCGACGGGCGAGGAAACACCATATATTTT
-	TRBV7-9	TRBJ2-3	TRBD2	CASSFISGRTDTQYF	TGTGCCAGCAGCTTCATTAGCGGGAGGACAGATACGCAGTATTTT
-	TRBV3-1/TRBV3-2	TRBJ2-1	-	CASSQGPVNEQFF	TGTGCCAGCAGCCAAGGTCCCGTCAATGAGCAGTTCTTC
once	TRBV6-5	TRBJ1-2	-	CASSYDQGAYGYTF	TGTGCCAGCAGTTACGATCAAGGGGCCTATGGCTACACCTTC
-	TRBV5-1	TRBJ2-7	TRBD2	CASSLPTSGSDEQYF	TGCGCCAGCAGCTTACCCACTAGCGGGAGCGACGAGCAGTACTTC
few	TRBV27	TRBJ1-5	TRBD1	CASSSGTDSNQPQHF	TGTGCCAGCAGCTCCGGGACAGATAGCAATCAGCCCCAGCATTTT
-	TRBV7-2	TRBJ2-7	TRBD1	CASSSQGVTYEQYF	TGTGCCAGCAGCTCCCAGGGGGTAACCTACGAGCAGTACTTC
-	TRBV11-3	TRBJ2-1	TRBD2	CASSSQAGDYNEQFF	TGTGCCAGCAGCTCCCAAGCGGGGGACTACAATGAGCAGTTCTTC
-	TRBV23-1	TRBJ1-5	-	CASRDRGGSNQPQHF	TGCGCCAGCAGAGACCGAGGGGGAAGCAATCAGCCCCAGCATTTT
-	TRBV7-2	TRBJ2-5	TRBD1	CASSGTGDKTQYF	TGTGCCAGCAGCGGGACAGGGGACAAGACCCAGTACTTC
-	TRBV7-6	TRBJ2-1	TRBD1	CASSPVRQGAGDNEQFF	TGTGCCAGCAGCCCCGTCCGACAGGGGGCGGGGGACAATGAGCAGTTCTTC
-	TRBV18	TRBJ2-3	-	CASSPISGGTDTQYF	TGTGCCAGCTCACCCATTTCCGGAGGGACAGATACGCAGTATTTT
once	TRBV9	TRBJ1-1	-	CASSVSWDGTPNTEAFF	TGTGCCAGCAGCGTTAGCTGGGACGGAACACCGAACACTGAAGCTTTCTTT
-	TRBV5-4	TRBJ2-3	TRBD2	CASSPLSGFSTDTQYF	TGTGCCAGCAGCCCCCTTAGCGGGTTTAGCACAGATACGCAGTATTTT
-	TRBV6-6	TRBJ2-7	TRBD2	CASRNGGRDYEQYF	TGTGCCAGCAGAAACGGGGGGAGAGACTACGAGCAGTACTTC
-	TRBV6-2/TRBV6-3	TRBJ1-1	-	CASSYGSPITEAFF	TGTGCCAGCAGTTACGGTTCACCCATAACTGAAGCTTTCTTT
-	TRBV5-3	TRBJ2-7	-	CARSLDRDRVDEQYF	TGTGCCAGAAGCTTGGACAGGGATCGAGTGGACGAGCAGTACTTC
-	TRBV29-1	TRBJ1-4	-	CSVEGVVGSEKLFF	TGCAGCGTAGAAGGGGTAGTGGGTAGTGAAAAACTGTTTTTT
few	TRBV7-2	TRBJ2-5	TRBD2	CASSSQGLADQETQYF	TGTGCCAGCAGCTCCCAGGGACTAGCTGATCAAGAGACCCAGTACTTC
-	TRBV13	TRBJ2-5	-	CASSFLETQYF	TGTGCCAGCAGCTTTTTGGAGACCCAGTACTTC
-	TRBV27	TRBJ2-3	-	CASSLLAGPDTQYF	TGTGCCAGCAGTTTATTGGCAGGTCCAGATACGCAGTATTTT
-	TRBV30	TRBJ1-2	-	CAWRDPPSNGYTF	TGTGCCTGGAGGGACCCCCCGAGTAATGGCTACACCTTC